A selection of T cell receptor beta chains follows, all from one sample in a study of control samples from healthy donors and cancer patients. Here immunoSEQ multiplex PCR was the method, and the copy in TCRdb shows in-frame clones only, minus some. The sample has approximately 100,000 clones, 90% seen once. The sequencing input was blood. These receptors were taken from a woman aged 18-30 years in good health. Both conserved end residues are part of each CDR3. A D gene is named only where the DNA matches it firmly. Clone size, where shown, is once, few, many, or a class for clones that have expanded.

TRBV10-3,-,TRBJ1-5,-,CAISEATDNQPQHF,TGTGCCATCAGTGAAGCGACAGATAATCAGCCCCAGCATTTT
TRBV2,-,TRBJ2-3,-,CASSPRTSGGTDTQYF,TGTGCCAGCAGTCCCAGGACGAGCGGAGGCACAGATACGCAGTATTTT
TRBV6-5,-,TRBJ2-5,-,CASSPGAEETQYF,TGTGCCAGCAGTCCCGGGGCTGAAGAGACCCAGTACTTC
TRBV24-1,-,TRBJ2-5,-,CATSTGGDETQYF,TGTGCCACCAGTACAGGGGGGGACGAGACCCAGTACTTC
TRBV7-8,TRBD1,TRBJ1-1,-,CASSLRQGAHTEAFF,TGTGCCAGCAGCCTCAGACAGGGGGCGCACACTGAAGCTTTCTTT
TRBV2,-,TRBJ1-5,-,CASSKIGGDQPQHF,TGTGCCAGCAGCAAAATCGGTGGCGATCAGCCCCAGCATTTT
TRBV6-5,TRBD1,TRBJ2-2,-,CAIPEGQANTGELFF,TGTGCCATACCCGAGGGACAGGCGAACACCGGGGAGCTGTTTTTT
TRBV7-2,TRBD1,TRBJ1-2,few,CASSSYIQGQEGYTF,TGTGCCAGCAGCTCGTATATACAGGGGCAAGAAGGCTACACCTTC
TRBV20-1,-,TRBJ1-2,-,CSASMRSNYGYTF,TGCAGTGCTAGTATGAGGAGCAACTATGGCTACACCTTC
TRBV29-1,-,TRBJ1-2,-,CSVEYKAYGYTF,TGCAGCGTTGAATATAAGGCCTATGGCTACACCTTC
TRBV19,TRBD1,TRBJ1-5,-,CASSIKDRGKSNQPQHF,TGTGCCAGTAGTATTAAGGACAGGGGCAAGAGCAATCAGCCCCAGCATTTT
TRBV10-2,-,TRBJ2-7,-,CASSEGGGNEQYF,TGCGCCAGCAGTGAGGGGGGGGGCAACGAGCAGTACTTC
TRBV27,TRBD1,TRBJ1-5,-,CASSTDRASQPQHF,TGTGCCAGCAGTACCGACAGGGCTAGTCAGCCCCAGCATTTT
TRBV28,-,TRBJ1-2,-,CASSGPGATHYGYTF,TGTGCCAGCAGTGGTCCGGGGGCCACACACTATGGCTACACCTTC
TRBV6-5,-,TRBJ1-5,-,CASRHVSDQPQHF,TGTGCCAGCAGGCATGTATCGGATCAGCCCCAGCATTTT